This passage covers 12 T cell receptor beta chains from one sample sequenced in a study of regulatory T cells in long-lasting Graves disease. Time point reported: persistent/refractory GD, antithyroid drugs over 5 years with positive TRAb. Researchers made the TCR library from RNA that was extracted from PBMCs. CDR3-region Arm-PCR and iRepertoire HTBI primers produced the TCR beta libraries. In TCRdb, the multiplex PCR reads were re-called with MiXCR into one record per CDR3 protein. The repertoire holds about 470,000 distinct CDR3 sequences, with more than 20% as singletons. The starting material was peripheral blood mononuclear cells (PBMCs), obtained when the disease was refractory, from a patient treated with antithyroid drugs. The receptor source for this set is a female donor with Graves disease.

This clonotype was counted many times. The J gene is TRBJ2-7, the V gene TRBV27, with D possibly being TRBD2 (6 bases). The CDR3 consists of 15 residues. V was cut by 0 bases and J by 2 bases, with 11 bases left in between. In germline, CDR1 is MNHEY, CDR2 SMNVEV (reference sequence). CDR3 bases: TGTGCCAGCAGTTTATCCCTCGGGAGCCCCTACGAGCAGTACTTC. Amino acid sequence: CASSLSLGSPYEQYF.

This clonotype was seen a handful of times. The V gene is TRBV7-9, the J gene TRBJ1-1, with D possibly being TRBD1 (5 bases). V shed 3 bases and J shed 1 base, with 9 bases lying between them. This CDR3 contains 14 residues. Germline CDR1 and CDR2: SEHNR and FQNEAQ (reference sequence). For the CDR3, the DNA is TGTGCCAGCAGCTTCGGGGGGAAGAACACTGAAGCTTTCTTT. Encoded protein: CASSFGGKNTEAFF.

This clonotype was found a few times. The V call is TRBV7-3, the J call TRBJ2-7; the D gene is possibly TRBD2 (6 bases). Germline loops: CDR1 SGHTA, CDR2 FQGTGA. The CDR3 is 15 amino acids. V was trimmed by 2 bases and J by 5 bases, leaving 16 bases between them. The DNA of the CDR3 is TGTGCCAGCAGCTTATACCCCAATGCGGGGAACGAGCAGTACTTC. Protein product: CASSLYPNAGNEQYF.

The chain employs TRBV29-1 and TRBJ2-2; 7 nucleotides agree with TRBD1. Per the germline V gene, CDR1 is SQVTM and CDR2 is ANQGSEA. V dropped 6 bases and J dropped 6; count of bases not matched to a gene: 7. The CDR3 is made up of 13 amino acids. The CDR3 nucleotides read TGCAGCGTCCTTATAGGACAGGCCGGGGAGCTGTTTTTT. Protein: CSVLIGQAGELFF.

This clonotype was seen ten or more times. The chain has TRBV12-3 or TRBV12-4 and TRBJ2-7; 10 bases fit TRBD1. The CDR3 spans 16 residues. Unmatched junction bases numbered 9, after V lost 5 bases and J lost 2 bases. The DNA for the CDR3 is TGTGCCAGCAGTCGGTCGGGACAGGGGTCTCCCTACGAGCAGTACTTC. This gives the protein CASSRSGQGSPYEQYF.

A few counts support this clonotype. The chain employs TRBV28 and TRBJ1-1; TRBD1 matches at 7 bases. Looked up from germline, CDR1 is MDHEN and CDR2 is SYDVKM. The junction had 5 bases not matched to a gene; V was cut back by 4 bases and J by 0 bases. CDR3 length: 15 amino acids. The CDR3 loop reads CASSSRTGLNTEAFF. The CDR3 DNA is TGTGCCAGCAGTTCCCGGACAGGTCTGAACACTGAAGCTTTCTTT.

This chain connects TRBV11-2 to TRBJ2-7; a weak D match, TRBD2 (5 bases). The CDR3 totals 15 residues. Germline V lookup: CDR1 SGHAT, CDR2 FQNNGV. Between the trimmed V and J ends, which lost 6 bases and 0 bases, there was a span of 15 bases. CDR3 coding DNA: TGTGCCAGCAGGCCCGCTTGGGAGAGCTCCTACGAGCAGTACTTC. Translated: CASRPAWESSYEQYF. Supplemented by reference TRBV11-2 and TRBJ2-7, the full variable domain reads EAGVAQSPRYKIIEKRQSVAFWCNPISGHATLYWYQQILGQGPKLLIQFQNNGVVDDSQLPKDRFSAERLKGVDSTLKIQPAKLEDSAVYLCASRPAWESSYEQYFGPGTRLTVT.

CDR3 nucleotide sequence: TGTGCCAGCAGCTTATGGACCGACGGGGAGCTGTTTTTT. Encoded protein: CASSLWTDGELFF. The V gene is TRBV7-9, the J gene TRBJ2-2; D uncertain. Trimming removed 2 bases from V and 7 bases from J, with 8 bases in between. This CDR3 contains 13 residues. Per germline, CDR1 SEHNR and CDR2 FQNEAQ (reference sequence). Looking up the rest from reference TRBV7-9 and TRBJ2-2 gives the full variable domain: DTGVSQNPRHKITKRGQNVTFRCDPISEHNRLYWYRQTLGQGPEFLTYFQNEAQLEKSRLLSDRFSAERPKGSFSTLEIQRTEQGDSAMYLCASSLWTDGELFFGEGSRLTVL.

This clonotype was seen ten or more times. This rearrangement joins TRBV28 to TRBJ1-2; D remains ambiguous. CDR1 is MDHEN, CDR2 SYDVKM, per germline. CDR3 size: 13 residues. The V and J ends lost 2 bases and 6 bases respectively, with 10 bases between them. DNA for the CDR3: TGTGCCAGCAGTTTAATGTGGAGCGATGGCTACACCTTC. It codes for CASSLMWSDGYTF.

The rearrangement joins TRBV4-1 to TRBJ2-7; 10 bases are shared with TRBD2. Per germline, CDR1 MGHRA and CDR2 YSYEKL. CDR3 length: 14 residues. J lost 10 bases, V lost 1 base, and 7 bases had no gene match. The CDR3 protein is CASSQVGSGRFQYF. The CDR3 bases are TGCGCCAGCAGCCAAGTTGGTAGCGGGAGGTTTCAGTACTTC.

At least ten counts were recorded for this clonotype. The gene calls are TRBV29-1 and TRBJ2-7, with D maybe TRBD2 (6 bases). Germline V gives CDR1 SQVTM, CDR2 ANQGSEA. V dropped 5 bases and J dropped 3 bases, with 8 bases sitting between them. CDR3 length: 11 amino acids. CDR3 amino acids: CSVRDFYEQYF. CDR3 nucleotide sequence: TGCAGCGTTCGGGACTTCTACGAGCAGTACTTC.

This clonotype was detected a few times. V usage is TRBV12-3 or TRBV12-4 and J usage is TRBJ2-7; D uncertain. The germline V and J ends were trimmed by 3 bases and 0 bases, with 9 bases remaining between them. This CDR3 comprises 14 residues. In nucleotides, the CDR3 is TGTGCCAGCAGTTTCTCCGGCGACTCCTACGAGCAGTACTTC. Translated, it gives CASSFSGDSYEQYF.